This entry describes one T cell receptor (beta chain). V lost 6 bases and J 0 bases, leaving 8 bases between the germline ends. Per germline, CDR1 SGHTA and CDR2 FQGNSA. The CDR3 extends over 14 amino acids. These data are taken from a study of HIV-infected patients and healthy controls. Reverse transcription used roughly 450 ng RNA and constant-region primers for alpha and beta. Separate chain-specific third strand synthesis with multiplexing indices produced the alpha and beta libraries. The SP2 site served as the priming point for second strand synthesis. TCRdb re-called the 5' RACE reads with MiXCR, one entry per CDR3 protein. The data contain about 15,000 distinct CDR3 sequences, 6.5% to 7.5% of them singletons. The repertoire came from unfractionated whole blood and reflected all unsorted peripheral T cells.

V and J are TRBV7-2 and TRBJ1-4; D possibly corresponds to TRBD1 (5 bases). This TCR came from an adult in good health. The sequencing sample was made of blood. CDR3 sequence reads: CASRGGPTNEKLFF. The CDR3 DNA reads TGTGCCAGCAGGGGGGGTCCAACTAATGAAAAACTGTTTTTT.